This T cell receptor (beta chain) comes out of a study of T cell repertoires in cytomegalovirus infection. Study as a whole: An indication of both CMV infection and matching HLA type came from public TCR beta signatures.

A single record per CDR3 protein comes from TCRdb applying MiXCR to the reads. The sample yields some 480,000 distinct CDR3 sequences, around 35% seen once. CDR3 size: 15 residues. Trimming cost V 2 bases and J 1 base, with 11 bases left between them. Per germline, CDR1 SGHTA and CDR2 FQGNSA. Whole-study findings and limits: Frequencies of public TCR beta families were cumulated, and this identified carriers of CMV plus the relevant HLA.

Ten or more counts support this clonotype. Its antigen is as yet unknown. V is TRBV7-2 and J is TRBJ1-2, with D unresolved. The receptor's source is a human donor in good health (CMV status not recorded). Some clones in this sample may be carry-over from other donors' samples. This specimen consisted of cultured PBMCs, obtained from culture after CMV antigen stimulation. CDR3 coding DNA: TGTGCCAGCAGCTTATGGGCCAGGAGTAACTATGGCTACACCTTC. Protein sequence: CASSLWARSNYGYTF.